This T cell receptor beta chain was captured by sequencing in a study of blood T cell repertoires in COVID-19. Study context: PBMCs, B-cell-depleted T cells, or T cells were the source of the cDNA or gDNA that made up the material.

CDR3 size: 14 residues. J gave up 5 bases and V 7 bases, and 8 bases lay outside the gene matches. Per the germline V gene, CDR1 is KGHDR and CDR2 is SFDVKD. Original data processing: Reference gene primer amplification gave estimated nucleated cell counts. Method: immunoSEQ multiplex PCR; TCRdb's copy keeps in-frame clones and lacks some. V and J calls plus clone size are reproduced from that table; the DNA served to infer D and trimming. The table records 230,000 or so clones, roughly 89% of them present only once. The chain recombines TRBV24-1 with TRBJ2-5; 8 nucleotides agree with TRBD1. The sequence was collected from a woman aged 60-75 years with COVID-19, enrolled during active disease. The specimen was peripheral blood. As DNA, the CDR3 is TGTGCCACCAGCACAGGGGGGCTCGGGGAGACCCAGTACTTC. It translates to CATSTGGLGETQYF.